Listed here are 20 T cell receptor beta chains from one sample, sequenced in a study of OX40 agonist ivuxolimab in advanced cancers. TCRdb's table, derived via immunoSEQ multiplex PCR, lists solely in-frame clones and lacks some. The data contain about 53,000 clones, over 75% of them seen just once; the ten biggest clones take up roughly 1.5%. The material sequenced was CD4+ or CD8+ T cells sorted from blood, taken in a trial of the OX40 agonist ivuxolimab. These receptors came from an adult with an advanced solid tumor such as melanoma, head and neck, liver or kidney cancer.

This clone was counted between two and nine times. The chain carries TRBV29-1 and TRBJ2-1; D unresolved. This CDR3 is 12 amino acids long. The germline gives CDR1 SQVTM, CDR2 ANQGSEA. Trimming left V 5 bases short and J 9 bases short, with 14 bases between. In DNA form, the CDR3 reads TGCAGCGTTCGACCTTCCTCGGGTGAGCAGTTCTTC. This codes for CSVRPSSGEQFF.

The rearrangement joins TRBV5-1 to TRBJ1-4; a possible D gene is TRBD1 (5 bases). Between the trimmed V and J ends, which lost 0 bases and 0 bases, there was a span of 12 bases. Per germline, CDR1 SGHRS and CDR2 YFSETQ. This CDR3 spans 17 amino acids. This chain's CDR3 is CASSLAPGGSTNEKLFF. The CDR3 region has the DNA TGCGCCAGCAGCTTGGCCCCGGGGGGGTCAACTAATGAAAAACTGTTTTTT. Full variable domain (remainder filled in from reference TRBV5-1 and TRBJ1-4): KAGVTQTPRYLIKTRGQQVTLSCSPISGHRSVSWYQQTPGQGLQFLFEYFSETQRNKGNFPGRFSGRQFSNSRSEMNVSTLELGDSALYLCASSLAPGGSTNEKLFFGSGTQLSVL.

The gene calls are TRBV19 and TRBJ2-7; D is unclear. V shed 4 bases and J shed 1 base, with 5 bases lying between them. CDR3 length: 12 amino acids. Germline V gene sequence: CDR1 LNHDA, CDR2 SQIVND (reference sequence). The CDR3 nucleotides are TGTGCCAGTAGTAAGGATTCCTACGAGCAGTACTTC. Residues: CASSKDSYEQYF.

This CDR3 reads CASKSPGTGNTIYF. In nucleotides, the CDR3 is TGTGCCAGTAAGAGCCCAGGGACTGGAAACACCATATATTTT. The V call is TRBV19, the J call TRBJ1-3, with TRBD1 as a possible D gene (5 bases). V lost 7 bases and J 2 bases, leaving 12 bases between the germline ends. The CDR3 spans 14 residues. CDR1 and CDR2 from the germline V gene are LNHDA and SQIVND (reference sequence).

The V and J genes are TRBV18 and TRBJ2-7; D not resolved. V was shortened by 3 bases and J by 6 bases, with 15 bases between the two germline ends. This CDR3 has 14 residues. CDR1 is KGHSH and CDR2 is LQKENI in the germline V gene. The CDR3 DNA sequence: TGTGCCAGCTCACCGGCCTCGGTTGCGGCCGAGCAGTACTTC. This encodes CASSPASVAAEQYF.

This clone was counted a few times. This chain joins TRBV6-1 and TRBJ2-3, with D perhaps TRBD2 (6 bases). V was pared by 0 bases and J by 2 bases, with 9 bases between. This CDR3 contains 15 residues. Per the germline V gene, CDR1 is MNHNS and CDR2 is SASEGT. The CDR3 spells CASSEARGITDTQYF. The CDR3 nucleotides are TGTGCCAGCAGTGAAGCCCGCGGGATCACAGATACGCAGTATTTT.

This chain joins TRBV19 and TRBJ1-1; 10 nucleotides align to TRBD1. Germline V gene lookup returns CDR1 LNHDA and CDR2 SQIVND (reference sequence). The ends lost 3 bases at V and 0 bases at J; junction bases unmatched: 4. This CDR3 comprises 16 residues. As DNA, the CDR3 is TGTGCCAGTAGTATCAGCGGACAGGGGGTGAACACTGAAGCTTTCTTT. The encoded protein is CASSISGQGVNTEAFF.

This rearrangement joins TRBV2 to TRBJ2-7; 7 positions match TRBD2. The CDR3 covers 13 residues. Germline CDR1 reads SNHLY; CDR2 reads FYNNEI. The trim removed 6 bases at V and 3 bases at J, leaving 5 bases unmatched. CDR3 loop: CASSRDYNYEQYF. The CDR3, as DNA: TGTGCCAGCAGCAGGGACTATAACTACGAGCAGTACTTC.

The chain is built from TRBV28 and TRBJ1-4, with TRBD1 matching over 10 bases. The CDR3 is 16 amino acids. The ends lost 2 bases at V and 7 bases at J; junction bases unmatched: 7. Germline loops: CDR1 MDHEN, CDR2 SYDVKM. The CDR3 loop is CASSLAGQGVSEKLFF. CDR3 sequence (DNA): TGTGCCAGCAGTTTAGCCGGACAGGGGGTATCTGAAAAACTGTTTTTT.

This clone was detected only a few times. V is TRBV4-1 and J is TRBJ1-5; no clear D gene. Trimming took off 0 bases at V and 0 bases at J, with 15 bases between the two ends. Looked up from germline, CDR1 is MGHRA and CDR2 is YSYEKL. This CDR3 has 18 residues. CDR3 sequence: CASSQEVPVGSSNQPQHF. For the CDR3, the DNA is TGCGCCAGCAGCCAAGAAGTCCCCGTAGGTAGTAGCAATCAGCCCCAGCATTTT.

This chain connects TRBV2 to TRBJ1-4; unclear D gene. V shed 3 bases and J shed 3 bases, with 8 bases lying between them. The CDR3 runs 14 residues. CDR1 and CDR2 (germline): SNHLY, FYNNEI. The CDR3 spells CASSDGQPNEKLFF. CDR3 coding DNA: TGTGCCAGCAGTGATGGGCAGCCTAATGAAAAACTGTTTTTT.

The CDR3: CASSYPETGEAFF. The DNA of the CDR3 is TGTGCCAGCAGTTACCCCGAGACAGGCGAAGCTTTCTTT. The chain combines TRBV6-6 with TRBJ1-1; D perhaps matches TRBD1 (6 bases). This CDR3 has 13 amino acids. Trimming removed 2 bases from V and 8 bases from J, with 12 bases in between. Germline V lookup: CDR1 MNHNY, CDR2 SVGAGI (reference sequence).

V and J are TRBV2 and TRBJ2-7; D uncertain. Trimming removed 0 bases at V and 6 bases at J, with 3 bases between. In germline, CDR1 is SNHLY, CDR2 FYNNEI. CDR3 size: 11 residues. This CDR3 reads CASSEAVEQYF. The CDR3 nucleotides read TGTGCCAGCAGTGAAGCGGTCGAGCAGTACTTC.

This clone showed up just once. The chain couples TRBV9 to TRBJ2-5; TRBD2 matches 9 bases. This CDR3 has 16 residues. Trimming took 0 bases from V and 4 from J; bases not matched to a gene: 7. Germline V lookup: CDR1 SGDLS, CDR2 YYNGEE. CDR3 sequence: CASSVDSGGPGETQYF. The CDR3 DNA follows: TGTGCCAGCAGCGTAGACAGCGGGGGGCCGGGAGAGACCCAGTACTTC.

The V gene is TRBV6-1, the J gene TRBJ2-5, with D perhaps being TRBD1 or TRBD2 (5 bases each). V was trimmed by 6 bases and J by 5 bases, leaving 16 bases between them. CDR3 length: 14 residues. Per germline, CDR1 MNHNS and CDR2 SASEGT. The CDR3 spells CASRGTAQGETQYF. The CDR3 DNA reads TGTGCCAGCAGAGGGACGGCCCAAGGGGAGACCCAGTACTTC.

The rearrangement links TRBV6-5 to TRBJ2-7; D uncertain. Trimming took off 5 bases at V and 5 bases at J, with 10 bases between the two ends. The germline V gene encodes CDR1 MNHEY and CDR2 SVGAGI. The CDR3 consists of 12 residues. The CDR3 region has the DNA TGTGCCAGCAGTCCCGCCGTCGACGAGCAGTACTTC. It translates to CASSPAVDEQYF.

V usage is TRBV4-1 and J usage is TRBJ2-3; maybe TRBD2 (7 bases). Per germline, CDR1 MGHRA and CDR2 YSYEKL. The CDR3 is 15 residues long. V shed 4 bases and J shed 5 bases, with 16 bases lying between them. CDR3 residues: CASSPDPGGIDTQYF. CDR3 nucleotide sequence: TGCGCCAGCAGCCCCGATCCGGGGGGCATAGATACGCAGTATTTT.

CDR3 sequence: CASSVDGNSLLNTF. The DNA for the CDR3 is TGTGCCAGCAGCGTAGATGGTAACTCCCTTTTGAACACCTTC. The chain carries TRBV9 and TRBJ1-2; D not certain. The germline V and J ends were trimmed by 0 bases and 12 bases, with 18 bases remaining between them. The CDR3 sequence is 14 residues long. Germline V CDR1 and CDR2: SGDLS, YYNGEE.

The rearrangement joins TRBV30 to TRBJ2-7; D may be TRBD2 (5 bases). Germline loops: CDR1 GTSNPN, CDR2 SVGIG (reference sequence). V shed 4 bases and J shed 3 bases, with 13 bases lying between them. There are 13 residues in the CDR3. The CDR3 region is CAWTYGIYYEQYF. CDR3 sequence (DNA): TGTGCCTGGACCTACGGGATCTACTACGAGCAGTACTTC.

This chain links TRBV30 with TRBJ1-3; D is perhaps TRBD1 (5 bases). The length of the CDR3 is 14 residues. Germline loops: CDR1 GTSNPN, CDR2 SVGIG (reference sequence). Trimming took 0 bases from V and 0 from J, leaving 6 bases between them. CDR3 sequence (DNA): TGTGCCTGGAGTGTAGGGGCCTCTGGAAACACCATATATTTT. Encoded protein: CAWSVGASGNTIYF.